This T cell receptor (beta chain) came from a study of blood T cell repertoires in COVID-19 (dated by TCRdb to about 2020). At the level of the whole study: Collaborator samples came from the United States, Italy and Spain and covered acute and convalescent phases of COVID-19. HLA class I and class II types, where available, came from metadata supplied by the sample provider rather than from assay-based typing. The repertoires were released in a freely available public database meant as a resource for research on the immune response to SARS-CoV-2. The prospective study material was composed of cDNA or gDNA derived from T cells, B-cell-depleted T cells, or PBMCs. Nearly every sample came with metadata listing a de-identified subject ID, COVID-19 status, age in years and sex. The samples were drawn from the first 160 participants of the ongoing ImmuneRACE study and from roughly 1,300 subjects provided by 6 global collaborators. Subjects who had been exposed to COVID-19, were actively infected with it, or had recovered from it provided the deeply sampled blood TCRbeta repertoires that made up the dataset.

Points the paper makes about the study in general: How much clinical and demographic metadata was included differed by source and by participant, and the metadata was provided uncurated.

Whole blood was collected in K2EDTA tubes by collaborating institutions according to the institutions' own protocols. Collaborator samples were shipped for TCRbeta analysis as frozen whole blood, isolated PBMCs, or DNA extracted from either sample type. Including cysteine and phenylalanine, the CDR3 has 16 amino acids. The kept DNA is CDR3 alone, 48 bases in frame from the first base. A distance of 13 bases separates the germline ends of V and J, which lose 7 bases and 0 bases respectively. The germline V gene sets CDR1 to LGHNT and CDR2 to FRNRAP. TCRbeta CDR3 regions were amplified from genomic DNA using the immunoSEQ Assay, a bias-controlled multiplex PCR. As for the authors' bioinformatics: Within the assay, amplification of reference gene primers was used to estimate how many nucleated cells each sample contained. To quantify the absolute abundance of each unique TCRbeta CDR3 rearrangement, sequence reads were collapsed and filtered. Productive Simpson clonality was computed per sample as the square root of Simpson's diversity index over productive rearrangements. This is the immuneACCESS table as TCRdb keeps it, with only in-frame sequences that have V and J called. A part of the clones is gone; compared with another copy, unresolved V genes explain less than half, and the rest is unexplained. Clonal size and the V and J genes are those of that table, whereas D and trimming came from the DNA. The sample records some 73,000 clones, 80% to 85% of which are singletons. The ten largest clones add up to 25% to 30% of the sample.

This clone has only a few counts. Its antigen specificity is not known. No quality values exist for individual bases; no much larger clone is one base distant. Recombination linked TRBV12-5 to TRBJ2-6, with the identity of the D gene unclear. The TCR sequence derives from a human donor in a cohort sampled during active COVID-19. The source material was peripheral blood. The CDR3 has the sequence CASAPSHGSGANVLTF. The DNA sequence is given as TGTGCTAGTGCCCCCTCCCACGGCTCTGGGGCCAACGTCCTGACTTTC.